The source of this T cell receptor (beta chain) is a study of shared clonotypes between healthy human individuals. Overall study findings and caveats: Larger estimated richness was generally seen in naive subsets than in memory subsets. Tissue TCR repertoires likely differ from these blood-only repertoires.

TCRdb's table, derived via immunoSEQ multiplex PCR, lists solely in-frame clones and lacks some. The table records a few million clones, 93% of them present only once. Researchers partitioned CD4+ cells into CD45RA+ naive and CD45RA-negative memory subsets. This clone was seen a handful of times. The antigen remains undetermined. CDR1 is SGHVS and CDR2 is FNYEAQ in the germline V gene. Trimming left V 5 bases short and J 3 bases short, with 14 bases between. The CDR3 is 14 residues long. This clonotype originated in a man in his late teens or twenties in good health. Some clones in this sample may be carry-over from other donors' samples. This chain uses TRBV7-6 with TRBJ2-7; D possibly corresponds to TRBD1 (6 bases). Material for sequencing was naive CD4+ T cells from PBMCs. Subset reported: CD45RA+ positively selected. In DNA, the CDR3 is TGTGCCAGCAGCCTGGAGGACAGACTCTACGAGCAGTACTTC. Translated, it gives CASSLEDRLYEQYF.